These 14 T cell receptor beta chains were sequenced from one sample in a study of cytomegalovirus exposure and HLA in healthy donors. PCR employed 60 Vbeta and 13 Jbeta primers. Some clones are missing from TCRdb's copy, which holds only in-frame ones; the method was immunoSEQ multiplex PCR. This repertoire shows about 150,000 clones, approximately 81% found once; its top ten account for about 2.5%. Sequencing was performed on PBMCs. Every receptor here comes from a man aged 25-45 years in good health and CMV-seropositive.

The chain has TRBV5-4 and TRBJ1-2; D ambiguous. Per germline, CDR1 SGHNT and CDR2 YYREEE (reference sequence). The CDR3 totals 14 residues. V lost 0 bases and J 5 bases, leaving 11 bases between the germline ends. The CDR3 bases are TGTGCCAGCAGCTTGGATGACACCCGATATGGCTACACCTTC. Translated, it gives CASSLDDTRYGYTF. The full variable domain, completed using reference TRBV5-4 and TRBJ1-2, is ETGVTQSPTHLIKTRGQQVTLRCSSQSGHNTVSWYQQALGQGPQFIFQYYREEENGRGNFPPRFSGLQFPNYSSELNVNALELDDSALYLCASSLDDTRYGYTFGSGTRLTVV.

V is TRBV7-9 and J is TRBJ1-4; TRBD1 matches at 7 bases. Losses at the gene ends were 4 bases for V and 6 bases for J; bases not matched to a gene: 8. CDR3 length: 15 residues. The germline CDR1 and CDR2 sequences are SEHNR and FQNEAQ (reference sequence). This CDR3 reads CASSSAGGEDEKLFF. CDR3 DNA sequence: TGTGCCAGCAGCTCGGCAGGGGGTGAGGATGAAAAACTGTTTTTT.

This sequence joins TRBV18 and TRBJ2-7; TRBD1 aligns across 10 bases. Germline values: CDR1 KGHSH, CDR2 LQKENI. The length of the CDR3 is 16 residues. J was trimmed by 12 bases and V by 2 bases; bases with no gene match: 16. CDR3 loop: CASSPTGGTGDVHPYF. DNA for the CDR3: TGTGCCAGCTCACCAACAGGAGGGACAGGGGACGTCCATCCGTACTTC. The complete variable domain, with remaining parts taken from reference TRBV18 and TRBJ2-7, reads NAGVMQNPRHLVRRRGQEARLRCSPMKGHSHVYWYRQLPEEGLKFMVYLQKENIIDESGMPKERFSAEFPKEGPSILRIQQVVRGDSAAYFCASSPTGGTGDVHPYFGPGTRLTVT.

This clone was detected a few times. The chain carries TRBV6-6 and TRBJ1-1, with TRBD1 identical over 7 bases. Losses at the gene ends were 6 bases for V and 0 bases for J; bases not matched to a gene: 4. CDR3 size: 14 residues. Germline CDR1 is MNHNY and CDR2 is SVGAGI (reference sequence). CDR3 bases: TGTGCCAGCAGACAGACAGGGCTGAACACTGAAGCTTTCTTT. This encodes CASRQTGLNTEAFF.

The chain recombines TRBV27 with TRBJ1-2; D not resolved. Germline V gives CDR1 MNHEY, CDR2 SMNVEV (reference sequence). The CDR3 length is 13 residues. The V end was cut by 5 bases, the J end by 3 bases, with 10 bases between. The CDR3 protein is CASSPSEDYGYTF. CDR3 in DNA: TGTGCCAGCAGTCCCAGTGAGGACTATGGCTACACCTTC.

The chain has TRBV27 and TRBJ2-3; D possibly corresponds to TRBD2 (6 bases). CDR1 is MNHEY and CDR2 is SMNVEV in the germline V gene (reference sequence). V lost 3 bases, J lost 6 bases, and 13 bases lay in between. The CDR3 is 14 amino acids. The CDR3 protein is CASSLVREADTQYF. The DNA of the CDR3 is TGTGCCAGCAGTTTGGTCAGGGAGGCGGATACGCAGTATTTT.

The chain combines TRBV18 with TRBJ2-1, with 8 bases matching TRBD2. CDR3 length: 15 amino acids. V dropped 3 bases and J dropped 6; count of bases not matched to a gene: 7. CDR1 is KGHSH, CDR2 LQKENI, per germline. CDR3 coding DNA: TGTGCCAGCTCACCGACTCCGGGACTAGGCAATGAGCAGTTCTTC. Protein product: CASSPTPGLGNEQFF.

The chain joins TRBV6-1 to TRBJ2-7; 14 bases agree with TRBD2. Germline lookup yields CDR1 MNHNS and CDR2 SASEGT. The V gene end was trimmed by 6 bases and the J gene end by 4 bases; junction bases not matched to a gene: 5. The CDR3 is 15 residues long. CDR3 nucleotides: TGTGCCAGCAGGATGACTAGCGGGAGGGAATACGAGCAGTACGTC. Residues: CASRMTSGREYEQYV.

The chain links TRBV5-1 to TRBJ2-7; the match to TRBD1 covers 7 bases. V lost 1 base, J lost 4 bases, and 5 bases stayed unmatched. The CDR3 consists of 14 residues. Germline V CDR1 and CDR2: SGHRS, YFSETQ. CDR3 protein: CASSLTGVGYEQYF. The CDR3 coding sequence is TGCGCCAGCAGCTTGACAGGGGTGGGGTACGAGCAGTACTTC.

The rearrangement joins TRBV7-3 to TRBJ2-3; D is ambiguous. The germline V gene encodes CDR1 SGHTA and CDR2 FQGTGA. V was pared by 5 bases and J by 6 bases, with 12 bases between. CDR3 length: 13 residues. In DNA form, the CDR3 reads TGTGCCAGCAGCCCCCGAACGGTCGATACGCAGTATTTT. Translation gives CASSPRTVDTQYF.

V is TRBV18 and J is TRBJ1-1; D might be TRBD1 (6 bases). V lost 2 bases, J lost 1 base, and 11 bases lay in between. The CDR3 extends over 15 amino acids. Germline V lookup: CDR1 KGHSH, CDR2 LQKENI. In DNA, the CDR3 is TGTGCCAGCTCACCATATAAACAGGGGAACACTGAAGCTTTCTTT. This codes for CASSPYKQGNTEAFF.

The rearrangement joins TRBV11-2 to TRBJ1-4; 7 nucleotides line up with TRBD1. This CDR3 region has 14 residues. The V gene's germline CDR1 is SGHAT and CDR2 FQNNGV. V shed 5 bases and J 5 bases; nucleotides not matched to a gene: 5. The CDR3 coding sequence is TGTGCCAGCAGCACCCGGACAGGCAATGAAAAACTGTTTTTT. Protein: CASSTRTGNEKLFF.

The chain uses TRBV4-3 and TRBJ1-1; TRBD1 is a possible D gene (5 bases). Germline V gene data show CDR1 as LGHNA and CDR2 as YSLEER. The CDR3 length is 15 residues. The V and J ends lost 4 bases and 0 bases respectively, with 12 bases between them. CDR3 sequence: CASSPQKGMNTEAFF. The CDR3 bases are TGCGCCAGCAGCCCCCAAAAGGGGATGAACACTGAAGCTTTCTTT.

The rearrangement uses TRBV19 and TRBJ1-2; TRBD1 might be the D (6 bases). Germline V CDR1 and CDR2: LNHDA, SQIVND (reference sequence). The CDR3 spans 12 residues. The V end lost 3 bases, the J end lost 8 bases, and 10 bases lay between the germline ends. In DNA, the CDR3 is TGTGCCAGTAGTATCCAGGGGAGAGGCTACACCTTC. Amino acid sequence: CASSIQGRGYTF.